This T cell receptor beta chain was recovered during a study of blood T cell repertoires in COVID-19. This CDR3 has 15 residues. V lost 1 base and J lost 3, with 12 bases in between. Per germline, CDR1 KGHSH and CDR2 LQKENI. Per the authors' pipeline: Researchers report that nucleated cell counts were estimated from reference gene primer amplification. Repertoires were generated with immunoSEQ multiplex PCR, while TCRdb's copy carries only in-frame clones and drops some. V, J and clone size are those of that table, while D and trimming were read from the DNA. The table records 95,000 to 100,000 clones, almost 95% of them present only once.

The receptor comes from a man in his fifties with active COVID-19. Material for sequencing was peripheral blood. The V and J genes are TRBV18 and TRBJ1-1; unclear D gene. The CDR3 spells CASSPREGLDTEAFF. CDR3 DNA: TGTGCCAGCTCACCACGGGAGGGTTTGGACACTGAAGCTTTCTTT. Based on the CDR3 plus reference TRBV18 and TRBJ1-1, the full variable domain is NAGVMQNPRHLVRRRGQEARLRCSPMKGHSHVYWYRQLPEEGLKFMVYLQKENIIDESGMPKERFSAEFPKEGPSILRIQQVVRGDSAAYFCASSPREGLDTEAFFGQGTRLTVV.